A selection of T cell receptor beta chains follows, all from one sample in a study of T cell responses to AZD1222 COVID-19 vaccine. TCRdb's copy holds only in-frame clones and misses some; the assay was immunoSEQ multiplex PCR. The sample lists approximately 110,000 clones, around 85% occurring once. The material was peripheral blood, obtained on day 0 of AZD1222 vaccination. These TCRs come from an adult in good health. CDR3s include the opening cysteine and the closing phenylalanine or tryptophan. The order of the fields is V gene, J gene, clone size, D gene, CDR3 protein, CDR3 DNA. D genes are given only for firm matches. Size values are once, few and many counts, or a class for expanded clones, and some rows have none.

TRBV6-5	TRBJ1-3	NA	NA	CASRQTGSTIYF	TGTGCCAGCAGGCAGACGGGGAGCACCATATATTTT
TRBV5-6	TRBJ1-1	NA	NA	CASSLAVYKREAFF	TGTGCCAGCAGCTTGGCCGTCTATAAACGGGAAGCTTTCTTT
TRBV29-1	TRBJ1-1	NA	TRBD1	CSARGGPGTEAFF	TGCAGCGCCCGAGGGGGCCCGGGCACTGAAGCTTTCTTT
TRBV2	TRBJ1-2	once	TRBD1	CASSGPPDRGGYTF	TGTGCCAGCAGTGGGCCCCCGGACAGGGGTGGCTACACCTTC
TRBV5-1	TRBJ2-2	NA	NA	CASSLQVANTGELFF	TGCGCCAGCAGCCTACAGGTGGCGAACACCGGGGAGCTGTTTTTT
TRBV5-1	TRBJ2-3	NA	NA	CASSLETSTDTQYF	TGCGCCAGCAGCTTAGAGACCAGCACAGATACGCAGTATTTT
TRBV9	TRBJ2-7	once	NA	CASSLDRDTYYEQYF	TGTGCCAGCAGCCTCGACCGGGACACCTACTACGAGCAGTACTTC
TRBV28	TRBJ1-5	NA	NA	CASSFRAGESNQPQHF	TGTGCCAGCAGTTTTCGGGCAGGGGAGAGCAATCAGCCCCAGCATTTT
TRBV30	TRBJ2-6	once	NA	CAWKGPSGANVLTF	TGTGCCTGGAAGGGTCCGTCTGGGGCCAACGTCCTGACTTTC
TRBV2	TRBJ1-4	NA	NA	CASSWGNSNEKLFF	TGTGCCAGCAGTTGGGGTAATTCTAATGAAAAACTGTTTTTT
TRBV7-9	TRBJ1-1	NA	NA	CASSVGNTEAFF	TGTGCCAGCAGCGTCGGAAACACTGAAGCTTTCTTT
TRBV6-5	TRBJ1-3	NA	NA	CASIPGPAGNTIYF	TGTGCCAGCATTCCGGGACCCGCTGGAAACACCATATATTTT
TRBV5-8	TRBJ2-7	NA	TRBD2	CASSRLAGGEQYF	TGTGCCAGCAGCAGACTAGCTGGGGGCGAGCAGTACTTC
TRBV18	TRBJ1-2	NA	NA	CASFTAGAWGYTF	TGTGCCAGCTTTACAGCGGGTGCATGGGGCTACACCTTC
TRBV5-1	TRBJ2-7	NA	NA	CASRRPEGYEQYF	TGCGCCAGCAGACGCCCCGAGGGGTACGAGCAGTACTTC
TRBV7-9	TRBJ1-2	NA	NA	CASSGLQGDYGYTF	TGTGCCAGCAGCGGGTTACAGGGAGACTATGGCTACACCTTC
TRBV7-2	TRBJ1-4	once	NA	CASSSQPGDNEKLFF	TGTGCCAGCAGTTCCCAGCCGGGGGATAATGAAAAACTGTTTTTT
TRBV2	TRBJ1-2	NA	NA	CASSDPMAGYTF	TGTGCCAGCAGTGACCCCATGGCCGGCTACACCTTC
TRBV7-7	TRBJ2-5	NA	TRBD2	CASSLDSSGGQETQYF	TGTGCCAGCAGCTTAGACTCTAGCGGGGGCCAAGAGACCCAGTACTTC
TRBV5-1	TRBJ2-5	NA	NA	CASSFQGGETQYF	TGCGCCAGCAGCTTTCAGGGGGGAGAGACCCAGTACTTC
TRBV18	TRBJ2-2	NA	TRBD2	CASSPLGLGTAGELFF	TGTGCCAGCTCACCATTGGGACTAGGGACCGCCGGGGAGCTGTTTTTT
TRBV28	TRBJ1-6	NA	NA	CASKPGRSHNSPLHF	TGTGCCAGCAAGCCCGGAAGGTCCCATAATTCACCCCTCCACTTT
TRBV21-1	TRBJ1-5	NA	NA	CASSKGPPDSLMNQPQHF	TGTGCCAGCAGCAAAGGACCTCCTGACAGCCTCATGAATCAGCCCCAGCATTTT
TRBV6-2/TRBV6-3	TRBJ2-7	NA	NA	CASSSYERGEQYF	TGTGCCAGCAGCTCCTACGAAAGAGGAGAGCAGTACTTC
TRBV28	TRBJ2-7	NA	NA	CASSTPRRTLESYEQYF	TGTGCCAGCAGTACCCCACGTCGAACCCTTGAGTCCTACGAGCAGTACTTC
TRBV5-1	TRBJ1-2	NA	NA	CASSFNQGRDGYTF	TGCGCCAGCAGTTTTAACCAGGGGAGAGATGGCTACACCTTC
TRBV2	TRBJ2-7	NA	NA	CASSEALGGAYEQYF	TGTGCCAGCAGTGAAGCGCTGGGGGGAGCCTACGAGCAGTACTTC
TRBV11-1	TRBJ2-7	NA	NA	CASSLATGRYEQYF	TGTGCCAGCAGCTTAGCGACGGGACGCTACGAGCAGTACTTC
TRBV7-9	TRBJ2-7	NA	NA	CASSLKGGEGPYEQYF	TGTGCCAGCAGCTTAAAGGGGGGGGAAGGACCCTACGAGCAGTACTTC
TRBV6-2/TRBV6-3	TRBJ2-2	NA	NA	CASSGTGGRGTGELFF	TGTGCCAGCAGTGGGACCGGGGGCCGCGGCACCGGGGAGCTGTTTTTT
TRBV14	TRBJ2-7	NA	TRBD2	CASSRGVAGGGSYEQYF	TGTGCCAGCAGCCGAGGGGTAGCGGGGGGCGGTTCCTACGAGCAGTACTTC
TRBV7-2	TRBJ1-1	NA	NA	CASSLIDTEAFF	TGTGCCAGCAGCTTGATAGACACTGAAGCTTTCTTT
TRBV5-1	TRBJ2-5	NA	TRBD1	CASSLLQGNLKTQYF	TGCGCCAGCAGCTTGCTACAGGGGAACCTAAAGACCCAGTACTTC
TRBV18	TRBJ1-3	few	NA	CASSPLDPGQSGNTIYF	TGTGCCAGCTCACCATTAGACCCGGGACAAAGCGGGAACACCATATATTTT
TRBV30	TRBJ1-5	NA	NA	CAWREGTGFPNQPQHF	TGTGCCTGGAGGGAAGGTACAGGGTTCCCCAATCAGCCCCAGCATTTT
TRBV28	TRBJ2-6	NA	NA	CASSLSRASGANVLTF	TGTGCCAGCAGTTTATCCCGCGCCTCTGGGGCCAACGTCCTGACTTTC
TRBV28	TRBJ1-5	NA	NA	CASSLKGQPQHF	TGTGCCAGCAGTTTAAAGGGTCAGCCCCAGCATTTT
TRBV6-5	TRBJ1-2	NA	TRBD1	CASSRGQGYYGYTF	TGTGCCAGCAGTCGGGGACAGGGGTACTATGGCTACACCTTC
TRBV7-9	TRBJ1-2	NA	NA	CASSFSGIDGYTF	TGTGCCAGCAGCTTCTCAGGGATTGATGGCTACACCTTC
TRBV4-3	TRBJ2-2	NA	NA	CASSQGHTGELFF	TGCGCCAGCAGCCAAGGACACACCGGGGAGCTGTTTTTT
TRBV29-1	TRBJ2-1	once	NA	CSVEVREQFF	TGCAGCGTTGAAGTACGAGAGCAGTTCTTC
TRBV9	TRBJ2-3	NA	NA	CASSAVAASTDTQYF	TGTGCCAGCAGCGCCGTAGCAGCCAGCACAGATACGCAGTATTTT
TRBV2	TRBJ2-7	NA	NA	CASSEWTGYEQYF	TGTGCCAGCAGTGAATGGACGGGGTACGAGCAGTACTTC
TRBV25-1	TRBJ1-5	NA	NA	CASSELGVANSNQPQHF	TGTGCCAGCAGTGAATTAGGAGTAGCGAATAGCAATCAGCCCCAGCATTTT
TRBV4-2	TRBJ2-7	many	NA	CASSQQGGPSYEQYF	TGTGCCAGCAGCCAACAGGGGGGTCCCTCCTACGAGCAGTACTTC
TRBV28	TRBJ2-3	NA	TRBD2	CASSSSGDSTDTQYF	TGTGCCAGCAGTTCCAGCGGGGATTCCACAGATACGCAGTATTTT
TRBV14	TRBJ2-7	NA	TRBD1	CASSQGSDRHYEQYF	TGTGCCAGCAGCCAAGGATCGGACAGGCACTACGAGCAGTACTTC
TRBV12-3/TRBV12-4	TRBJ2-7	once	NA	CASRTGPAGEQYF	TGTGCCAGCAGGACGGGACCTGCTGGCGAGCAGTACTTC
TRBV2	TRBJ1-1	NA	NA	CASSRLENTEAFF	TGTGCCAGCAGTCGACTGGAGAACACTGAAGCTTTCTTT
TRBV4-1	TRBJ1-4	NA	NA	CASSLGGASNEKLFF	TGCGCCAGCAGCCTGGGGGGGGCCTCTAATGAAAAACTGTTTTTT
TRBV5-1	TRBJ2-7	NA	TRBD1	CASSQLPKTGGTEQYF	TGCGCCAGCAGTCAACTTCCCAAGACAGGGGGGACCGAGCAGTACTTC
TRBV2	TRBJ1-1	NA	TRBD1	CASGRDRGVAEAFF	TGTGCCAGCGGCCGGGACAGGGGGGTGGCTGAAGCTTTCTTT
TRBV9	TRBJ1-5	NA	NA	CASSARGGNQPQHF	TGTGCCAGCAGCGCACGTGGGGGAAATCAGCCCCAGCATTTT
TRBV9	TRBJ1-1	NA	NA	CASSVGQDTEAFF	TGTGCCAGCAGCGTTGGGCAGGACACTGAAGCTTTCTTT
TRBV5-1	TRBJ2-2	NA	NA	CASSFSPGKNTGELFF	TGCGCCAGCAGCTTCTCACCGGGCAAGAACACCGGGGAGCTGTTTTTT